A single sample is the source of the 14 T cell receptor beta chains below, sequenced in a study of blood T cells in healthy people across ages. A J-beta primer mix and a sample-barcoded 5' primer were used in a second PCR of about 7 to 12 cycles. TCRdb re-called the 5' RACE reads with MiXCR, one entry per CDR3 protein. Of about 1,400,000 distinct CDR3 sequences listed, approximately 40% are singletons. Sequencing was performed on blood. The receptor set was obtained from a woman under 30 in good health.

The V call is TRBV7-2, the J call TRBJ1-2; D is unclear. The V end was cut by 1 base, the J end by 3 bases, with 9 bases between. Germline assignment: CDR1 SGHTA and CDR2 FQGNSA. CDR3 size: 14 residues. CDR3 sequence (DNA): TGTGCCAGCAGCTTAGGCGCCGAAGACTATGGCTACACCTTC. Amino acid sequence: CASSLGAEDYGYTF. The variable domain in full, with the rest retrieved from reference TRBV7-2 and TRBJ1-2, is GAGVSQSPSNKVTEKGKDVELRCDPISGHTALYWYRQSLGQGLEFLIYFQGNSAPDKSGLPSDRFSAERTGGSVSTLTIQRTQQEDSAVYLCASSLGAEDYGYTFGSGTRLTVV.

This clonotype was picked up a small number of times. The chain joins TRBV20-1 to TRBJ1-5; 7 nucleotides agree with TRBD1. The CDR3 loop spans 14 amino acids. Germline CDR1 DFQATT, CDR2 SNEGSKA (reference sequence). The junction had 8 bases not matched to a gene; V was cut back by 3 bases and J by 6 bases. The CDR3 region has the DNA TGCAGTGCTAGCGAAGACAGGGAGGTTCAGCCCCAGCATTTT. Encoded protein: CSASEDREVQPQHF.

V gene TRBV5-6 combines with J gene TRBJ2-5; TRBD2 agrees at 10 bases. Germline CDR1 is SGHDT and CDR2 is YYEEEE. The CDR3 sequence is 19 residues long. Unmatched junction bases numbered 19, after V lost 6 bases and J lost 2 bases. The CDR3 loop is CASTPGGVLAGVEQETQYF. The CDR3 DNA reads TGTGCCAGCACTCCCGGAGGAGTTCTAGCGGGAGTTGAACAAGAGACCCAGTACTTC.

With respect to this clonotype: Mismatch with germline at one junction end may stem from a read error. This chain connects TRBV4-2 to TRBJ2-7; 9 bases map to TRBD2. CDR3 length equals 18 residues. Germline V gene data show CDR1 as LGHNA and CDR2 as YNFKEQ. The CDR3 region is CASSQEESSGIGSCEQYF. CDR3 in DNA: TGTGCCAGCAGCCAAGAAGAGTCTAGCGGGATTGGTTCCTGCGAGCAGTACTTC.

This sequence joins TRBV12-3 or TRBV12-4 and TRBJ2-1; TRBD2 might be the D (6 bases). V was shortened by 4 bases and J by 13 bases, with 20 bases between the two germline ends. This CDR3 is 14 amino acids long. CDR3 nucleotide sequence: TGTGCCAGCAGTTCCCGACTAGTACAAGAGACCCAGTTCTTC. This encodes CASSSRLVQETQFF.

The sample holds one count of this clonotype. CDR3 sequence (DNA): TGTGCCAGCAGCCAAGGCGGAAAAGGATCCGGAGTTGGGAGGGCCAAAAACATTCAGTACTTC. Translated: CASSQGGKGSGVGRAKNIQYF. The V gene is TRBV3-1, the J gene TRBJ2-4; TRBD2 might be the D (6 bases). The V and J ends lost 1 base and 1 base respectively, with 26 bases between them. Germline CDR1 and CDR2: LGHDT and YNNKEL (reference sequence). This CDR3 has 21 residues.

Only a few counts were recorded for this clonotype. V usage is TRBV20-1 and J usage is TRBJ2-1; possibly TRBD1 for D (5 bases). With 3 bases removed from V and 8 bases from J, the gap between germline ends came to 14 bases. This CDR3 has 13 residues. The germline V gene has CDR1 DFQATT and CDR2 SNEGSKA (reference sequence). The CDR3 DNA follows: TGCAGTGCTAGGGAGACGATCAGGGATGAGCAGTTCTTC. This gives the protein CSARETIRDEQFF.

The V call is TRBV5-1, the J call TRBJ2-7; D possibly uses TRBD1 or TRBD2 (6 bases each). V was trimmed by 4 bases and J by 3 bases, leaving 20 bases between them. Germline V gene data show CDR1 as SGHRS and CDR2 as YFSETQ. This CDR3 region has 16 residues. The CDR3 spells CASSGGGTLPNYEQYF. CDR3 DNA: TGCGCCAGCAGCGGTGGGGGGACACTTCCTAACTACGAGCAGTACTTC.

This rearrangement joins TRBV7-9 to TRBJ1-1; perhaps TRBD1 as D (6 bases). CDR3 length: 12 residues. Germline V gene data show CDR1 as SEHNR and CDR2 as FQNEAQ (reference sequence). The ends were cut back, 10 bases at V and 6 bases at J, with 15 bases in the middle. CDR3 nucleotides: TGTGCCAACAGGGAGGAGGAGCCTGAAGCTTTCTTT. Translation: CANREEEPEAFF.

The V and J genes are TRBV7-2 and TRBJ2-3; 7 bases align to TRBD2. The CDR3 runs to 15 residues. Germline values: CDR1 SGHTA, CDR2 FQGNSA. The J segment lost 6 bases and the V segment lost 1 base, leaving 7 bases of the junction unmatched. The CDR3 protein is CASSLVAGASDTQYF. CDR3 bases: TGTGCCAGCAGCTTAGTGGCGGGAGCCTCCGATACGCAGTATTTT.

This clonotype was picked up a small number of times. This chain connects TRBV3-1 to TRBJ1-4; D is uncertain. Germline assignment: CDR1 LGHDT and CDR2 YNNKEL (reference sequence). The CDR3 has 12 residues. The germline V and J ends were trimmed by 3 bases and 4 bases, with 3 bases remaining between them. This chain's CDR3 is CASSQDNEKLFF. CDR3 nucleotide sequence: TGTGCCAGCAGCCAGGATAATGAAAAACTGTTTTTT.

The chain employs TRBV12-3 or TRBV12-4 and TRBJ2-1; TRBD1 might be the D (6 bases). The CDR3 has 19 amino acids. Trimming took off 5 bases at V and 0 bases at J, with 23 bases between the two ends. The CDR3 sequence is CASSGTGLGVNGSYNEQFF. DNA for the CDR3: TGTGCCAGCAGTGGAACAGGGTTAGGGGTAAATGGCTCCTACAATGAGCAGTTCTTC.

V gene TRBV28 combines with J gene TRBJ1-2; D ambiguous. The germline V gene has CDR1 MDHEN and CDR2 SYDVKM. This CDR3 contains 13 residues. V lost 5 bases, J lost 6 bases, and 13 bases lay in between. The CDR3 here is CASSTTISDGYTF. Here the CDR3 DNA reads TGTGCCAGCAGTACAACAATATCGGATGGCTACACCTTC.

This clonotype was recorded at least ten times. CDR3 DNA: TGTGCCAGCAGTTACCCGGGACTAGCCTTTGACGAGACCCAGTACTTC. The encoded protein is CASSYPGLAFDETQYF. J is TRBJ2-5 and V is TRBV6-2 or TRBV6-3; 9 positions match TRBD2. CDR1 MNHEY and CDR2 SVGEGT come from the germline V gene. The CDR3 runs to 16 residues. The junction had 9 bases not matched to a gene; V was cut back by 2 bases and J by 5 bases.